This TCR beta chain came from a study of T cell responses to AZD1222 COVID-19 vaccine. Profiled with immunoSEQ multiplex PCR; TCRdb holds only in-frame clones, not every one. The table has around 150,000 clones, roughly 90% seen once; the top ten hold over 1.5%. The ends were cut back, 2 bases at V and 3 bases at J, with 10 bases in the middle. The CDR3 is 14 residues long. CDR1 and CDR2 from the germline V gene are MDHEN and SYDVKM. This sequence was found in an adult in good health. The sequenced sample was peripheral blood, obtained on day 0 of AZD1222 vaccination. The chain carries TRBV28 and TRBJ1-2; the D is unclear. The CDR3 loop reads CASSLISSYYGYTF. In nucleotides, the CDR3 is TGTGCCAGCAGTTTAATTAGCTCTTACTATGGCTACACCTTC.